This TCR beta chain was identified in a study of blood T cell repertoires in COVID-19. Study overall: Samples taken during acute and convalescent COVID-19 were collected in the United States, Italy and Spain. PBMCs, B-cell-depleted T cells, or T cells provided the cDNA or gDNA that made up the material.

Original analysis: Estimation of nucleated cell counts was performed using reference gene primer amplification. The table came from immunoSEQ multiplex PCR; TCRdb's copy has only in-frame clones and leaves some out. The V and J calls and clone size were taken over from that table, and D and trimming were inferred from the DNA. The table has some 230,000 clones, roughly 84% seen once. The CDR3 length is 15 residues. V lost 0 bases and J lost 4, with 12 bases in between. The germline CDR1 and CDR2 sequences are SGHTS and YDEGEE. V is TRBV5-8 and J is TRBJ2-3; tentatively, D is TRBD1 (6 bases). The specimen sequenced was peripheral blood. The receptor was derived from a woman aged 45-65 years with acute or convalescent COVID-19. The CDR3 spells CASSLVARGSDTQYF. The DNA for the CDR3 is TGTGCCAGCAGCTTGGTTGCCAGGGGATCAGATACGCAGTATTTT.